These T cell receptor beta chains were read from a single sample in a study of OX40 agonist ivuxolimab in advanced cancers. The protocol was immunoSEQ multiplex PCR, while the TCRdb copy is restricted to in-frame clones and leaves out a portion. This sample yields tens of thousands of clones, of which roughly 90% are seen a single time; 0.55% to 0.8% belongs to the top ten. Material: CD4+ or CD8+ T cells sorted from blood, obtained in a trial of the OX40 agonist ivuxolimab. These receptors were obtained from an adult with an advanced solid tumor such as melanoma, head and neck, liver or kidney cancer. Both conserved end residues are part of each CDR3. The D gene is left open where the match is weak. Not all rows give a size; the values are once, few, many and, for expanded clones, a class.

size: -
V: TRBV7-9
D: TRBD1
length: 17
J: TRBJ1-1
CDR3: CASSPGGQGGMNTEAFF
DNA: TGTGCCAGCAGCCCGGGGGGACAGGGAGGAATGAACACTGAAGCTTTCTTT

size: -
V: TRBV4-1
D: TRBD1
length: 15
J: TRBJ2-2
CDR3: CASSLGDRNTGELFF
DNA: TGCGCCAGCAGCCTAGGGGACAGAAACACCGGGGAGCTGTTTTTT

size: -
V: TRBV11-2
D: -
length: 16
J: TRBJ2-2
CDR3: CASRLRQDANTGELFF
DNA: TGTGCCAGCAGGCTCCGACAGGACGCGAACACCGGGGAGCTGTTTTTT

size: -
V: TRBV19
D: TRBD1
length: 17
J: TRBJ2-1
CDR3: CASTPGQGDRSYNEQFF
DNA: TGTGCCAGTACCCCGGGACAGGGGGACCGCTCCTACAATGAGCAGTTCTTC

size: -
V: TRBV9
D: TRBD2
length: 13
J: TRBJ2-7
CDR3: CASSPGPAGGQYF
DNA: TGTGCCAGCAGCCCAGGACCAGCGGGGGGGCAGTACTTC

size: -
V: TRBV6-1
D: TRBD1
length: 15
J: TRBJ1-2
CDR3: CASSAQQGYNYGYTF
DNA: TGTGCCAGCAGTGCCCAACAGGGGTATAACTATGGCTACACCTTC

size: -
V: TRBV28
D: TRBD2
length: 16
J: TRBJ2-5
CDR3: CASTQQGTSGSKTQYF
DNA: TGTGCCAGCACTCAACAGGGGACTAGCGGGAGCAAGACCCAGTACTTC

size: -
V: TRBV18
D: -
length: 14
J: TRBJ1-2
CDR3: CASRIPGTTAGYTF
DNA: TGTGCCAGCCGGATCCCGGGGACTACTGCTGGCTACACCTTC

size: -
V: TRBV28
D: TRBD2
length: 16
J: TRBJ2-1
CDR3: CASSFQLAGGANEQFF
DNA: TGTGCCAGCAGTTTCCAGCTAGCGGGAGGAGCCAATGAGCAGTTCTTC

size: -
V: TRBV28
D: -
length: 13
J: TRBJ2-7
CDR3: CASSLSEVPEQYF
DNA: TGTGCCAGCAGTTTATCGGAGGTGCCCGAGCAGTACTTC

size: -
V: TRBV4-3
D: -
length: 15
J: TRBJ1-3
CDR3: CASSHIQGSGNTIYF
DNA: TGCGCCAGCAGCCACATACAGGGCTCCGGAAACACCATATATTTT

size: -
V: TRBV5-1
D: TRBD1
length: 14
J: TRBJ2-7
CDR3: CASSLATGGYEQYF
DNA: TGCGCCAGCAGCTTGGCAACAGGGGGCTACGAGCAGTACTTC

size: -
V: TRBV7-3
D: -
length: 16
J: TRBJ2-2
CDR3: CASSRRGGANTGELFF
DNA: TGTGCCAGCAGCCGAAGAGGCGGGGCCAACACCGGGGAGCTGTTTTTT

size: -
V: TRBV11-3
D: TRBD2
length: 15
J: TRBJ2-1
CDR3: CASSDLTSGADEQFF
DNA: TGTGCCAGCAGCGACTTAACTAGCGGGGCCGATGAGCAGTTCTTC

size: once
V: TRBV25-1
D: TRBD1
length: 16
J: TRBJ1-4
CDR3: CASSPWTGGLNEKLFF
DNA: TGTGCCAGCAGTCCATGGACAGGCGGTCTTAATGAAAAACTGTTTTTT

size: -
V: TRBV4-1
D: TRBD2
length: 14
J: TRBJ2-3
CDR3: CASSHREGTDTQYF
DNA: TGCGCCAGCAGCCACAGGGAGGGGACAGATACGCAGTATTTT

size: -
V: TRBV5-4
D: -
length: 11
J: TRBJ2-5
CDR3: CASSSEGTQYF
DNA: TGTGCCAGCAGCTCCGAAGGGACCCAGTACTTC

size: -
V: TRBV5-4
D: TRBD2
length: 16
J: TRBJ2-1
CDR3: CASSLEGIAGDREQFF
DNA: TGTGCCAGCAGCTTGGAAGGCATAGCGGGAGACCGAGAGCAGTTCTTC

size: -
V: TRBV28
D: -
length: 14
J: TRBJ1-5
CDR3: CASNQDGVVRPQHF
DNA: TGTGCCAGCAATCAAGACGGGGTAGTTAGGCCCCAGCATTTT

size: -
V: TRBV7-2
D: -
length: 15
J: TRBJ1-6
CDR3: CASSLPAAGISPLHF
DNA: TGTGCCAGCAGCTTACCCGCGGCTGGGATCTCACCCCTCCACTTT

size: many
V: TRBV5-1
D: TRBD2
length: 15
J: TRBJ2-7
CDR3: CASSLGLAGNYEQYF
DNA: TGCGCCAGCAGCTTGGGACTAGCGGGAAACTACGAGCAGTACTTC

size: -
V: TRBV19
D: TRBD1
length: 14
J: TRBJ2-1
CDR3: CASRRDRSTNEQFF
DNA: TGTGCCAGTAGGCGGGACAGGAGCACCAATGAGCAGTTCTTC

size: -
V: TRBV5-1
D: TRBD1
length: 15
J: TRBJ2-2
CDR3: CASSQKTGSTGELFF
DNA: TGCGCCAGCAGCCAAAAGACAGGGAGTACCGGGGAGCTGTTTTTT

size: -
V: TRBV29-1
D: -
length: 13
J: TRBJ2-3
CDR3: CSVVLGLTDTQYF
DNA: TGCAGCGTTGTGTTGGGCCTCACAGATACGCAGTATTTT

size: -
V: TRBV29-1
D: TRBD2
length: 18
J: TRBJ2-1
CDR3: CSVGRTSGSQSSYNEQFF
DNA: TGCAGCGTTGGTCGGACTAGCGGGTCTCAAAGCTCCTACAATGAGCAGTTCTTC

size: -
V: TRBV4-1
D: -
length: 15
J: TRBJ2-4
CDR3: CASSQGPGAKNIQYF
DNA: TGCGCCAGCAGCCAGGGCCCAGGGGCCAAAAACATTCAGTACTTC

size: -
V: TRBV10-1
D: -
length: 14
J: TRBJ1-4
CDR3: CASPSGTRGEKLFF
DNA: TGCGCCTCCCCTTCGGGGACCCGGGGTGAAAAACTGTTTTTT

size: -
V: TRBV5-1
D: TRBD1
length: 17
J: TRBJ2-7
CDR3: CASSARSTGASSYEQYF
DNA: TGCGCCAGCAGCGCGCGCTCAACAGGGGCCAGCTCCTACGAGCAGTACTTC

size: -
V: TRBV20-1
D: -
length: 11
J: TRBJ2-7
CDR3: CSARGSYEQYF
DNA: TGCAGTGCTAGAGGCTCCTACGAGCAGTACTTC

size: -
V: TRBV14
D: -
length: 14
J: TRBJ2-1
CDR3: CASSLRDSYNEQFF
DNA: TGTGCCAGCAGCTTACGAGACTCCTACAATGAGCAGTTCTTC

size: -
V: TRBV5-1
D: TRBD2
length: 16
J: TRBJ2-1
CDR3: CASSLGPLAGYNEQFF
DNA: TGCGCCAGCAGCTTGGGGCCCCTAGCGGGATACAATGAGCAGTTCTTC

size: -
V: TRBV6-5
D: -
length: 15
J: TRBJ2-1
CDR3: CASSYSASSYNEQFF
DNA: TGTGCCAGCAGTTACTCGGCCAGCTCCTACAATGAGCAGTTCTTC

size: -
V: TRBV10-3
D: -
length: 14
J: TRBJ2-2
CDR3: CAIAVGTGTGELFF
DNA: TGTGCCATCGCAGTCGGGACCGGCACCGGGGAGCTGTTTTTT

size: -
V: TRBV23-1
D: -
length: 18
J: TRBJ1-3
CDR3: CASSQPTREQTLGNTIYF
DNA: TGCGCCAGCAGTCAACCAACCAGAGAACAGACCCTCGGAAACACCATATATTTT

size: once
V: TRBV19
D: -
length: 16
J: TRBJ2-3
CDR3: CASSLLGGPSTDTQYF
DNA: TGTGCCAGTAGCCTCCTTGGGGGGCCTAGCACAGATACGCAGTATTTT

size: -
V: TRBV5-6
D: -
length: 14
J: TRBJ1-2
CDR3: CASSPEYLTYGYTF
DNA: TGTGCCAGCAGCCCCGAGTACCTCACCTATGGCTACACCTTC

size: -
V: TRBV5-4
D: -
length: 14
J: TRBJ1-2
CDR3: CASTLPGTELGYTF
DNA: TGTGCCAGCACCCTGCCAGGGACTGAACTAGGCTACACCTTC

size: -
V: TRBV5-1
D: -
length: 16
J: TRBJ1-5
CDR3: CASSPGHGTDTLPQHF
DNA: TGCGCCAGCAGCCCCGGCCACGGGACGGACACATTACCCCAGCATTTT

size: -
V: TRBV18
D: -
length: 17
J: TRBJ1-3
CDR3: CASSQGTVQSSGNTIYF
DNA: TGTGCCAGCTCACAAGGAACCGTCCAGAGCTCTGGAAACACCATATATTTT

size: -
V: TRBV7-8
D: TRBD1
length: 15
J: TRBJ2-7
CDR3: CASSLAGQGAYEQHF
DNA: TGTGCCAGCAGCTTAGCAGGACAGGGGGCCTACGAGCAGCACTTC